These 2 T cell receptor beta chains came from one sample sequenced in a study of post-analysis software for immune sequencing data. Their target antigens are unknown. Unique molecular identifiers were carried by the TCR beta cDNA libraries. From the PCR reads, TCRdb called clonotypes with MiXCR, one entry per CDR3 protein. The data hold approximately 690,000 distinct CDR3 sequences, with 59% observed a single time. Study outcomes and limitations: The study found TRBV5-6, TRBV5-1 and TRBV20-1 among roughly 5 TRBV segments more frequent in patients than controls.

Sequenced: blood. The receptors here all came from a girl between 2 and 10 years old with multiple sclerosis.

The rearrangement joins TRBV29-1 to TRBJ2-7; no clear D. The germline V gene has CDR1 SQVTM and CDR2 ANQGSEA. V dropped 4 bases and J dropped 0 bases, with 7 bases sitting between them. The CDR3 contains 12 residues. DNA for the CDR3: TGCAGCGTTGGCACCCTCTCCTACGAGCAGTACTTC. This codes for CSVGTLSYEQYF.

This clonotype was seen a handful of times. This chain uses TRBV11-2 with TRBJ1-2; D is unresolved. Trimming took 5 bases from V and 0 from J, leaving 10 bases between them. CDR3 length: 14 amino acids. Germline V gives CDR1 SGHAT, CDR2 FQNNGV. The CDR3 region has the DNA TGTGCCAGCAGCCCCCAGCTAGCTAACTATGGCTACACCTTC. As protein: CASSPQLANYGYTF.